This T cell receptor (beta chain) was recorded in a study of T-cell reconstitution after alpha-beta-depleted transplantation in children. Unique molecular identifiers were incorporated when the TCRbeta library was constructed. TCRdb redid the calling of the PCR reads with MiXCR, one entry per CDR3 protein. The sample carries 600,000 to 700,000 distinct CDR3 sequences, roughly 15% recorded once. The CDR3 consists of 14 residues. The V end was cut by 1 base, the J end by 1 base, with 7 bases between. Germline V gene lookup returns CDR1 MGHRA and CDR2 YSYEKL. Source: PBMCs from the stem cell graft donor, taken from the stem cell graft. This TCR came from a human donor who donated a stem cell graft to a child with acute myeloid leukemia. The rearrangement links TRBV4-1 to TRBJ1-1; D is unresolved. CDR3 in DNA: TGCGCCAGCAGCCAAGGGCCGGAGAACACTGAAGCTTTCTTT. This sequence encodes CASSQGPENTEAFF.